The 15 T cell receptor beta chains given below trace back to one sample, sequenced in a study of T cell responses to AZD1222 COVID-19 vaccine. Sequenced by immunoSEQ multiplex PCR; TCRdb stores in-frame clones only, minus some. Of tens of thousands of clones in the sample, roughly 91% are singletons; the top ten hold about 20%. This sample comprised peripheral blood, obtained on day 0 of AZD1222 vaccination. The source of these receptors is an adult in good health.

The DNA for the CDR3 is TGCGCCAGCAGCCAAGATCCGAGGGTTGACACCATATATTTT. This codes for CASSQDPRVDTIYF. The chain employs TRBV4-3 and TRBJ1-3; D remains unclear. The CDR3 is 14 amino acids. V lost 0 bases, J lost 8 bases, and 11 bases lay in between. Per germline, CDR1 LGHNA and CDR2 YSLEER.

J is TRBJ2-7 and V is TRBV2; D perhaps matches TRBD1 (6 bases). The V gene lost 4 bases and the J gene lost 0 bases, with 13 bases spanning the gap. Germline values: CDR1 SNHLY, CDR2 FYNNEI. This CDR3 contains 15 residues. CDR3 residues: CASSGGPARSYEQYF. CDR3 DNA sequence: TGTGCCAGCAGTGGGGGGCCTGCCCGCTCCTACGAGCAGTACTTC.

The rearrangement links TRBV11-2 to TRBJ1-1; the D is unclear. This CDR3 has 13 residues. V lost 6 bases to trimming and J lost 1 base, with 9 bases between them. CDR1 is SGHAT and CDR2 is FQNNGV in the germline V gene. The CDR3 DNA reads as TGTGCCAGCAGGAATCATCAGAACACTGAAGCTTTCTTT. This codes for CASRNHQNTEAFF.

V gene TRBV11-2 combines with J gene TRBJ2-2; the match to TRBD2 covers 13 bases. The CDR3 loop spans 17 amino acids. CDR1 and CDR2 (germline): SGHAT, FQNNGV. Losses at the gene ends were 5 bases for V and 2 bases for J; bases not matched to a gene: 5. The CDR3 region is CASSLRLAGGNTGELFF. Here the CDR3 DNA reads TGTGCCAGCAGCCTCCGACTAGCGGGGGGTAACACCGGGGAGCTGTTTTTT. Complete variable domain (other parts from reference TRBV11-2 and TRBJ2-2): EAGVAQSPRYKIIEKRQSVAFWCNPISGHATLYWYQQILGQGPKLLIQFQNNGVVDDSQLPKDRFSAERLKGVDSTLKIQPAKLEDSAVYLCASSLRLAGGNTGELFFGEGSRLTVL.

The rearrangement uses TRBV2 and TRBJ2-1, with TRBD1 matching 11 bases. This CDR3 has 15 amino acids. Germline V gene sequence: CDR1 SNHLY, CDR2 FYNNEI. Trimming took 4 bases from V and 6 from J; bases not matched to a gene: 5. For the CDR3, the DNA is TGTGCCAGCAGTGTTCCCGGGACAGGGGGCAATGAGCAGTTCTTC. Translation gives CASSVPGTGGNEQFF.

The chain carries TRBV27 and TRBJ1-6; tentative D call: TRBD1 (5 bases). The V gene's germline CDR1 is MNHEY and CDR2 SMNVEV (reference sequence). The germline V and J ends were trimmed by 5 bases and 8 bases, with 16 bases remaining between them. The CDR3 extends over 15 amino acids. The CDR3 nucleotides are TGTGCCAGCAGTCCGGGGACGGGAGGCGATTCACCCCTCCACTTT. It encodes CASSPGTGGDSPLHF.

The CDR3 region is CASSFRVSDEQYF. The CDR3 DNA reads TGTGCCAGCAGCTTCAGGGTTAGCGACGAGCAGTACTTC. The chain joins TRBV7-2 to TRBJ2-7; D tentatively fits TRBD1 or TRBD2 (5 bases each). Germline V lookup: CDR1 SGHTA, CDR2 FQGNSA. There are 13 residues in the CDR3. Trimming took off 3 bases at V and 5 bases at J, with 11 bases between the two ends.

J is TRBJ2-7 and V is TRBV28, with a tentative D call TRBD2 (6 bases). The germline V and J ends were trimmed by 7 bases and 6 bases, with 22 bases remaining between them. CDR1 is MDHEN, CDR2 SYDVKM, per germline. This CDR3 spans 15 amino acids. The CDR3 here is CASKGSGVRGGEQYF. CDR3 nucleotides: TGTGCCAGCAAGGGGTCGGGGGTTCGAGGAGGCGAGCAGTACTTC.

The rearrangement uses TRBV3-1 (or the pseudogene TRBV3-2) and TRBJ2-7; TRBD1 matches at 9 bases. CDR3 length: 16 residues. Germline assignment: CDR1 LGHDT and CDR2 YNNKEL (reference sequence). Trimming cost V 0 bases and J 6 bases; bases outside gene matches: 9. The CDR3 reads CASSQEGTGCGREQYF. For the CDR3, the DNA is TGTGCCAGCAGCCAAGAAGGGACAGGGTGTGGCCGCGAGCAGTACTTC.

The chain recombines TRBV18 with TRBJ1-1, with D possibly matching TRBD1 (6 bases). CDR3 length equals 14 residues. V was clipped by 2 bases and J by 1 base, with 8 bases between them. Germline CDR1 and CDR2: KGHSH and LQKENI. The CDR3 bases are TGTGCCAGCTCACCATTGACAGGGAACACTGAAGCTTTCTTT. Translation gives CASSPLTGNTEAFF.

This rearrangement joins TRBV5-6 to TRBJ2-2; 9 bases align to TRBD2. The trim removed 1 base at V and 3 bases at J, leaving 4 bases unmatched. The length of the CDR3 is 16 residues. Germline V lookup: CDR1 SGHDT, CDR2 YYEEEE. This chain's CDR3 is CASSLRSGGYTGELFF. CDR3 nucleotide sequence: TGTGCCAGCAGCTTGCGGAGCGGGGGGTACACCGGGGAGCTGTTTTTT.

The V gene is TRBV9, the J gene TRBJ2-5; 13 positions agree with TRBD2. Per the germline V gene, CDR1 is SGDLS and CDR2 is YYNGEE. The V and J ends lost 0 bases and 5 bases, in that order; junction bases with no gene match: 7. The CDR3 contains 17 residues. The CDR3 protein is CASSVGTSGGGWETQYF. As DNA, the CDR3 is TGTGCCAGCAGCGTAGGGACTAGCGGGGGAGGCTGGGAGACCCAGTACTTC.

This chain connects TRBV24-1 to TRBJ2-2; D gene ambiguous. CDR1 and CDR2 (germline): KGHDR, SFDVKD. The CDR3 is made up of 17 amino acids. With 4 bases removed from V and 0 bases from J, the gap between germline ends came to 14 bases. The CDR3 is CATSDPSGPSNTGELFF. The CDR3 DNA follows: TGTGCCACCAGTGACCCCTCCGGCCCTTCGAACACCGGGGAGCTGTTTTTT.

The V and J genes are TRBV5-6 and TRBJ1-4, with 8 bases that match TRBD1. V lost 3 bases to trimming and J lost 6 bases; unmatched junction nucleotides: 10. The CDR3 is 16 amino acids. Per the germline V gene, CDR1 is SGHDT and CDR2 is YYEEEE. CDR3 in amino acids: CASSSPDRGGDEKLFF. CDR3 nucleotide sequence: TGTGCCAGCAGCTCCCCAGACAGGGGAGGGGATGAAAAACTGTTTTTT.

This clone was found a few times. The chain is built from TRBV7-2 and TRBJ2-5; no reliable D call. Germline CDR1 is SGHTA and CDR2 is FQGNSA. The CDR3 length is 13 residues. The ends were cut back, 2 bases at V and 5 bases at J, with 9 bases in the middle. CDR3 in amino acids: CASSLYKKETQYF. The CDR3 nucleotides read TGTGCCAGCAGCTTATATAAGAAGGAGACCCAGTACTTC.